The 18 T cell receptor beta chains presented below share a single source sample, sequenced in a study of T cells in tumors after PD-1 blockade (dated by TCRdb to the late 2010s). The time point label here, explained by the study, means: after anti-PD-1 therapy. Library generation was performed with the immunoSEQ multiplex PCR assay. TCRdb carries this immuneACCESS record with in-frame sequences only. Its versions omit some clonotypes, under half of them owing to an unresolved V gene in the studies checked, with the rest unexplained. For this sample the table gives approximately 60,000 clones, of which roughly 70% were detected only once. The ten top clones hold approximately 4.8% of the sample. Sequences were derived from PBMCs, sampled after anti-PD-1 treatment. These receptors all come from a human donor with basal cell carcinoma.

This chain joins TRBV27 and TRBJ2-3, with TRBD2 matching 9 bases. Germline V gene lookup returns CDR1 MNHEY and CDR2 SMNVEV (reference sequence). V trimming: 2 bases; J trimming: 4 bases; junction bases outside the gene matches: 1. CDR3 length: 14 residues. The CDR3 region is CASSLVAGADTQYF. Here the CDR3 DNA reads TGTGCCAGCAGTTTAGTAGCGGGAGCAGATACGCAGTATTTT.

The J gene is TRBJ2-1, the V gene TRBV6-5, with D perhaps TRBD2 (6 bases). The CDR3 is 14 residues long. Per germline, CDR1 MNHEY and CDR2 SVGAGI. Trimming cost V 4 bases and J 4 bases, with 11 bases left between them. CDR3 region: CASSWRGLYNEQFF. CDR3 DNA sequence: TGTGCCAGCAGTTGGCGGGGCCTATACAATGAGCAGTTCTTC.

The chain has TRBV15 and TRBJ1-1; no firm D call. Trimming pared 2 bases from V and 1 base from J, leaving 8 bases between. Germline loops: CDR1 LNHNV, CDR2 YYDKDF (reference sequence). The CDR3 covers 14 residues. The CDR3 here is CATSRQSGNTEAFF. Written as DNA, the CDR3 is TGTGCCACCAGCAGACAGTCGGGGAACACTGAAGCTTTCTTT.

The V call is TRBV6-5, the J call TRBJ2-7, with D maybe TRBD1 (6 bases). CDR3 size: 15 residues. The V gene lost 0 bases and the J gene lost 2 bases, with 11 bases spanning the gap. The germline V gene encodes CDR1 MNHEY and CDR2 SVGAGI. The chain's CDR3 is CASSYSPRGTYEQYF. The CDR3 bases are TGTGCCAGCAGTTACTCGCCAAGGGGGACCTACGAGCAGTACTTC.

The V and J genes are TRBV5-1 and TRBJ2-5, with D perhaps TRBD1 (6 bases). V gave up 3 bases and J gave up 2 bases, with 20 bases separating them. The germline V gene encodes CDR1 SGHRS and CDR2 YFSETQ. The CDR3 length is 17 residues. CDR3 sequence reads: CASSSSGRGREQETQYF. In nucleotides, the CDR3 is TGCGCCAGCAGCTCATCAGGCAGGGGAAGGGAGCAAGAGACCCAGTACTTC.

J is TRBJ2-3 and V is TRBV7-8; D call uncertain. CDR1 is SGHVS and CDR2 is FQNEAQ in the germline V gene. The CDR3 spans 12 residues. Trimming removed 5 bases at V and 5 bases at J, with 8 bases between. The CDR3 reads CASSPLQDTQYF. In DNA form, the CDR3 reads TGTGCCAGCAGCCCACTTCAAGATACGCAGTATTTT.

This chain uses TRBV28 with TRBJ2-3; 9 bases match TRBD2. There are 15 residues in the CDR3. V was pared by 2 bases and J by 9 bases, with 9 bases of the junction left unmatched. Germline V CDR1 and CDR2: MDHEN, SYDVKM. CDR3 amino acids: CASSLKAGGPRTQYF. The CDR3 nucleotides read TGTGCCAGCAGTTTAAAAGCGGGGGGACCAAGAACGCAGTATTTT.

As regards this clone: The sample carries other DNA sequences with the same CDR3. The chain combines TRBV4-1 with TRBJ1-2; D is perhaps TRBD1 (6 bases). Germline V gene data show CDR1 as MGHRA and CDR2 as YSYEKL. The length of the CDR3 is 13 residues. The V gene lost 1 base and the J gene lost 8 bases, with 11 bases spanning the gap. In DNA, the CDR3 is TGCGCCAGCAGCCAAGTGGGGGGGGGCGGCTACACCTTC. It codes for CASSQVGGGGYTF.

V is TRBV28 and J is TRBJ1-6, with 9 nucleotides matching TRBD1. CDR1 and CDR2 from the germline V gene are MDHEN and SYDVKM. The CDR3 covers 16 residues. J gave up 11 bases and V 3 bases, and 11 bases lay outside the gene matches. The CDR3 bases are TGTGCCAGCAGTTTCTCACAGGGGGCGGGGGGGGCACCCCTCCACTTT. Translating it yields CASSFSQGAGGAPLHF.

The genes are TRBV28 and TRBJ2-1; a possible D gene is TRBD2 (7 bases). Germline V lookup: CDR1 MDHEN, CDR2 SYDVKM. The CDR3 contains 16 residues. Trimming removed 4 bases at V and 3 bases at J, with 16 bases between. This chain's CDR3 is CASSSPRGGLYNEQFF. In DNA form, the CDR3 reads TGTGCCAGCAGTTCTCCAAGGGGGGGCCTCTACAATGAGCAGTTCTTC. Full variable domain (missing parts from reference TRBV28 and TRBJ2-1): DVKVTQSSRYLVKRTGEKVFLECVQDMDHENMFWYRQDPGLGLRLIYFSYDVKMKEKGDIPEGYSVSREKKERFSLILESASTNQTSMYLCASSSPRGGLYNEQFFGPGTRLTVL.

V is TRBV7-9 and J is TRBJ2-5; no firm D call. The CDR3 totals 12 residues. The V end lost 7 bases, the J end lost 3 bases, and 9 bases lay between the germline ends. From germline, CDR1 is SEHNR and CDR2 FQNEAQ (reference sequence). In DNA form, the CDR3 reads TGTGCCAGCACCCGTTCCGAAGAGACCCAGTACTTC. Amino acid sequence: CASTRSEETQYF.

This clone appeared a few times. The chain joins TRBV20-1 to TRBJ1-1, with TRBD1 matching 10 bases. Germline CDR1 and CDR2: DFQATT and SNEGSKA (reference sequence). This CDR3 is built from 16 residues. With 3 bases clipped from V and 0 bases from J, the junction kept 7 bases outside the gene matches. CDR3 bases: TGCAGTGCTAGTCTCGGGACAGGGGTTGTGAACACTGAAGCTTTCTTT. Amino acids: CSASLGTGVVNTEAFF.

This chain connects TRBV5-6 to TRBJ2-5; D is possibly TRBD1 (5 bases). The CDR3 runs to 17 residues. The V and J ends lost 0 bases and 3 bases respectively, with 18 bases between them. Per germline, CDR1 SGHDT and CDR2 YYEEEE. CDR3 nucleotides: TGTGCCAGCAGCTTGGTGGGAACCGGTAGGGGAAAAGAGACCCAGTACTTC. This sequence encodes CASSLVGTGRGKETQYF.

V is TRBV9 and J is TRBJ1-2; TRBD1 matches at 9 bases. Germline CDR1 and CDR2: SGDLS and YYNGEE. The V gene end was trimmed by 4 bases and the J gene end by 4 bases; junction bases not matched to a gene: 5. The CDR3 loop spans 14 amino acids. The CDR3 is CASSPRTGAYGYTF. The CDR3 DNA reads as TGTGCCAGCAGCCCAAGGACAGGGGCCTATGGCTACACCTTC.

The V call is TRBV5-1, the J call TRBJ2-3; 8 bases match TRBD2. The junction had 4 bases not matched to a gene; V was cut back by 3 bases and J by 1 base. Germline V CDR1 and CDR2: SGHRS, YFSETQ. This CDR3 has 15 amino acids. In DNA form, the CDR3 reads TGCGCCAGCAGCTACCAAGCGGGGGGCACAGATACGCAGTATTTT. It translates to CASSYQAGGTDTQYF.

This CDR3 reads CAWKILAYNEQFF. CDR3 DNA sequence: TGTGCCTGGAAAATACTCGCCTACAATGAGCAGTTCTTC. The chain is built from TRBV30 and TRBJ2-1, with D uncertain. CDR3 length equals 13 residues. Germline V gene sequence: CDR1 GTSNPN, CDR2 SVGIG (reference sequence). Trimming left V 4 bases short and J 2 bases short, with 9 bases between. The whole variable domain, remainder taken from reference TRBV30 and TRBJ2-1, is SQTIHQWPATLVQPVGSPLSLECTVEGTSNPNLYWYRQAAGRGLQLLFYSVGIGQISSEVPQNLSASRPQDRQFILSSKKLLLSDSGFYLCAWKILAYNEQFFGPGTRLTVL.

Only a few counts were recorded for this clone. The genes are TRBV10-3 and TRBJ2-7, with D perhaps TRBD1 (6 bases). The CDR3 runs to 14 residues. Germline assignment: CDR1 ENHRY and CDR2 SYGVKD. V dropped 2 bases and J dropped 0 bases, with 8 bases sitting between them. The CDR3, as DNA: TGTGCCATCAGTGAGGGACAGAGCTCCTACGAGCAGTACTTC. Protein product: CAISEGQSSYEQYF.

In its sample, this clone was seen a few times. The chain links TRBV5-1 to TRBJ1-6; a weak D match, TRBD1 (6 bases). The germline V gene encodes CDR1 SGHRS and CDR2 YFSETQ. Trimming stripped 4 bases from V and 9 bases from J, with 17 bases between. There are 15 residues in the CDR3. CDR3 DNA: TGCGCCAGCAGCCCCACACTCGGGGACATTTCACCCCTCCACTTT. The encoded protein is CASSPTLGDISPLHF.